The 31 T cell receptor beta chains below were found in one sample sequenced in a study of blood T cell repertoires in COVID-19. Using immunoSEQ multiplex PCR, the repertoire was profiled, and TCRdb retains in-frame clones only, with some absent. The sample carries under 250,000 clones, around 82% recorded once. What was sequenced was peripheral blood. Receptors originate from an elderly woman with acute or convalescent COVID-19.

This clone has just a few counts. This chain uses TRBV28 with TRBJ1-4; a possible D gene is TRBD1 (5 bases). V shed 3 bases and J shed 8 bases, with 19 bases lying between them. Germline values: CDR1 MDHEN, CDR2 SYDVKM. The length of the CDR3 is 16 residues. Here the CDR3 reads CASSLAGGIKLEKLFF. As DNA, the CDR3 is TGTGCCAGCAGTTTGGCCGGGGGGATAAAGCTGGAAAAACTGTTTTTT. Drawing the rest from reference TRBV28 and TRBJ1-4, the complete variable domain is DVKVTQSSRYLVKRTGEKVFLECVQDMDHENMFWYRQDPGLGLRLIYFSYDVKMKEKGDIPEGYSVSREKKERFSLILESASTNQTSMYLCASSLAGGIKLEKLFFGSGTQLSVL.

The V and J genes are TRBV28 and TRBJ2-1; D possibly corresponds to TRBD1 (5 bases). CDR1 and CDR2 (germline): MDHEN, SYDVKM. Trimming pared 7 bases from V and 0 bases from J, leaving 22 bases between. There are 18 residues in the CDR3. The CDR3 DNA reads TGTGCCAGCACCCTGGGGCTGTCTCCCGGAAGCTCCTACAATGAGCAGTTCTTC. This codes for CASTLGLSPGSSYNEQFF.

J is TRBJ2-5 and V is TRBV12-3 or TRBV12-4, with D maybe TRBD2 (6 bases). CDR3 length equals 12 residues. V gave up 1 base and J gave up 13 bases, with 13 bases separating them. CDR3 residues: CASSLGAEGTYF. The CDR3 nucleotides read TGTGCCAGCAGTTTAGGGGCGGAGGGCACGTACTTC.

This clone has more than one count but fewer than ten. The CDR3 here is CASDSSTNEKLFF. CDR3 bases: TGTGCCAGCGACAGTTCAACTAATGAAAAACTGTTTTTT. The chain links TRBV28 to TRBJ1-4, with D possibly being TRBD1 (5 bases). This CDR3 has 13 residues. Germline V gene lookup returns CDR1 MDHEN and CDR2 SYDVKM. The V end was cut by 8 bases, the J end by 0 bases, with 7 bases between.

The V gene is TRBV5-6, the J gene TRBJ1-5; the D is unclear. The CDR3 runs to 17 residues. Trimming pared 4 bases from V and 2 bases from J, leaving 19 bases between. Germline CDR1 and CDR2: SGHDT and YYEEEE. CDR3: CASSLMVTGGGNQPQHF. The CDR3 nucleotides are TGTGCCAGCAGCCTCATGGTGACCGGCGGGGGCAATCAGCCCCAGCATTTT.

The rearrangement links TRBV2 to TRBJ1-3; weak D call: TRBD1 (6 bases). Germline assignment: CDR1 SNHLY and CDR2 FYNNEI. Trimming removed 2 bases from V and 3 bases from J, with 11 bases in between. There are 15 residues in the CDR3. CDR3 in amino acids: CASSESTGIGNTIYF. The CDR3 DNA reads TGTGCCAGCAGTGAATCTACAGGGATTGGAAACACCATATATTTT. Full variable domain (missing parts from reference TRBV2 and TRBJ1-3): EPEVTQTPSHQVTQMGQEVILRCVPISNHLYFYWYRQILGQKVEFLVSFYNNEISEKSEIFDDQFSVERPDGSNFTLKIRSTKLEDSAMYFCASSESTGIGNTIYFGEGSWLTVV.

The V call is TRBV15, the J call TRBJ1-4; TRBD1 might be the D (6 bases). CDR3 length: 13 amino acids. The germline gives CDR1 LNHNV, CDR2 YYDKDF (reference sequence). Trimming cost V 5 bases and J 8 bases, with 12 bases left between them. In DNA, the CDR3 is TGTGCCACCAGCTTACAGGGTATCGAAAAACTGTTTTTT. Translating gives CATSLQGIEKLFF.

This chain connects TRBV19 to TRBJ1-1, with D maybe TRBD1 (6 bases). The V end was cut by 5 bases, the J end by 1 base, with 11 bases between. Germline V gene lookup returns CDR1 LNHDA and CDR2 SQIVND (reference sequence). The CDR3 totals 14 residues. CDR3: CASSPTGSNTEAFF. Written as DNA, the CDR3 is TGTGCCAGTAGTCCCACAGGGTCGAACACTGAAGCTTTCTTT.

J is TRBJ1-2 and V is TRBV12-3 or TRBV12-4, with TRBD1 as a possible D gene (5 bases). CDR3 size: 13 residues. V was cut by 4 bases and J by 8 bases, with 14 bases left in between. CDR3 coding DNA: TGTGCCAGCAGTTCCCTGGGGGGTGCGGGCTACACCTTC. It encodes CASSSLGGAGYTF.

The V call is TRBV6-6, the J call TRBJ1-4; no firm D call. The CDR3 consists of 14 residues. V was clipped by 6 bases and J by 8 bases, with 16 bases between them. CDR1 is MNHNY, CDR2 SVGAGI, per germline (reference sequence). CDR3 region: CASRLDGKTEKLFF. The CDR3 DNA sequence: TGTGCCAGCAGACTCGACGGAAAGACAGAAAAACTGTTTTTT.

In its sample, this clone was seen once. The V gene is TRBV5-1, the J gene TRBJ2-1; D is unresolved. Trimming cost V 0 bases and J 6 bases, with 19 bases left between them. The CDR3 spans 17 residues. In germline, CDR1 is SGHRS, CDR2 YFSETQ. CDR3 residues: CASSLGSASPPANEQFF. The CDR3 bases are TGCGCCAGCAGCTTGGGCTCGGCTAGTCCACCCGCCAATGAGCAGTTCTTC. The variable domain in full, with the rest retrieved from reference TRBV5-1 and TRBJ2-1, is KAGVTQTPRYLIKTRGQQVTLSCSPISGHRSVSWYQQTPGQGLQFLFEYFSETQRNKGNFPGRFSGRQFSNSRSEMNVSTLELGDSALYLCASSLGSASPPANEQFFGPGTRLTVL.

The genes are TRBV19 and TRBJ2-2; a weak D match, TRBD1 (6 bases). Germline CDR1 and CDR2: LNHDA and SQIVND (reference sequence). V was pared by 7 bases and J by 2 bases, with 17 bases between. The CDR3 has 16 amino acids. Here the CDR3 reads CASTPSRDKNTGELFF. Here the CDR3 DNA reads TGTGCCAGTACCCCATCCCGGGACAAAAACACCGGGGAGCTGTTTTTT.

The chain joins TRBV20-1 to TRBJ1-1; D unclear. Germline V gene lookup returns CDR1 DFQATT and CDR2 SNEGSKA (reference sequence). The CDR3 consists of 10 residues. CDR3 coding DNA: TGCAGCGCCGCCCGGGCTGAAGCTTTCTTT. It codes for CSAARAEAFF.

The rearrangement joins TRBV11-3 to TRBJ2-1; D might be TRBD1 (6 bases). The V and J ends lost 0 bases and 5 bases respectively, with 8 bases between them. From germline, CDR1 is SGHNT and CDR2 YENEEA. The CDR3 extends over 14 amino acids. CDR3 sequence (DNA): TGTGCCAGCAGCTTAGAGACAGGAAACAATGAGCAGTTCTTC. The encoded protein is CASSLETGNNEQFF.

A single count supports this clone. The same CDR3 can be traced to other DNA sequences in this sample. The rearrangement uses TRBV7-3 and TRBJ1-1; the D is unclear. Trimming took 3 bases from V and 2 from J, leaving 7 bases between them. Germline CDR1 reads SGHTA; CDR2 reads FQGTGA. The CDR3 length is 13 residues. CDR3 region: CASSFAGNTEAFF. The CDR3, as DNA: TGTGCCAGCAGCTTCGCAGGCAACACTGAAGCTTTCTTT.

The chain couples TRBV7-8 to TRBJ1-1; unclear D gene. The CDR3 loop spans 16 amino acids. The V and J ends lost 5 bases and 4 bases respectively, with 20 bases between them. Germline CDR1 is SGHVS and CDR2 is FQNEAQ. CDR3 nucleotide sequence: TGTGCCAGCAGCGGGGAGAGATCGGGTTTGGGCACTGAAGCTTTCTTT. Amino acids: CASSGERSGLGTEAFF.

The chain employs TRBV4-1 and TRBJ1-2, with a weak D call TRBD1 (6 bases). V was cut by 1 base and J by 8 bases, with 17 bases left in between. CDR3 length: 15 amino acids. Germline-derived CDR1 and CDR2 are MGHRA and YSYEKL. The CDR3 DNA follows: TGCGCCAGCAGCCAAGTCAACAGGGTACAGGAAGGCTACACCTTC. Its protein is CASSQVNRVQEGYTF.

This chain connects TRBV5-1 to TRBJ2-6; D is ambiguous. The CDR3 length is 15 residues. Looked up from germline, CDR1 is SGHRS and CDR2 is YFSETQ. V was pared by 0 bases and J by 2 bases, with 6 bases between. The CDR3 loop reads CASSLVGTGANVLTF. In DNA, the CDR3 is TGCGCCAGCAGCTTGGTGGGCACTGGGGCCAACGTCCTGACTTTC.

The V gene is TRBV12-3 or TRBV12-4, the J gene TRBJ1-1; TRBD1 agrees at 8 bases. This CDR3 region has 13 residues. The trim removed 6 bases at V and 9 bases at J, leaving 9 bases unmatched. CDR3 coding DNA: TGTGCCAGCAGACCGGGACAGGCGTTTCAAGCTTTCTTT. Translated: CASRPGQAFQAFF.

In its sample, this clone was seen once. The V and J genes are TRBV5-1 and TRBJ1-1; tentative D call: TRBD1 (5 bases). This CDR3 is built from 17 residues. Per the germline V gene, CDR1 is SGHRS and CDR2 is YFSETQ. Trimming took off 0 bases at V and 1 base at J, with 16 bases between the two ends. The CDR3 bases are TGCGCCAGCAGCTTGGTACCAGGACACACCGCGAACACTGAAGCTTTCTTT. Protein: CASSLVPGHTANTEAFF.

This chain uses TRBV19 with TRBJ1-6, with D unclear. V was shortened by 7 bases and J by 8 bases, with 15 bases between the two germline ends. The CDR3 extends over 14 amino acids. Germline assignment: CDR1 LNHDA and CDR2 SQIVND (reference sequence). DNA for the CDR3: TGTGCCAGTAAGGTGGTGGGGAGGGATTCACCCCTCCACTTT. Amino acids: CASKVVGRDSPLHF. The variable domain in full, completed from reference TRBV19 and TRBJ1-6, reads DGGITQSPKYLFRKEGQNVTLSCEQNLNHDAMYWYRQDPGQGLRLIYYSQIVNDFQKGDIAEGYSVSREKKESFPLTVTSAQKNPTAFYLCASKVVGRDSPLHFGNGTRLTVT.

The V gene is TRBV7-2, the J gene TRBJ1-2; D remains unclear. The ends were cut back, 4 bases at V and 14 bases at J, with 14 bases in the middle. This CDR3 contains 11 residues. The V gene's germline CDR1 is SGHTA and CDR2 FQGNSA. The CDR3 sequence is CASSYRYIPTF. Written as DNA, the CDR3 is TGTGCCAGCAGCTATCGGTATATACCAACCTTC.

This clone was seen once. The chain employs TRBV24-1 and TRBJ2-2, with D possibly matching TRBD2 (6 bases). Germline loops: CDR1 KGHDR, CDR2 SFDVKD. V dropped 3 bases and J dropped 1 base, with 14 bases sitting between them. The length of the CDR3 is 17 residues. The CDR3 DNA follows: TGTGCCACCAGTGATGGGACTGAACAAATGAACACCGGGGAGCTGTTTTTT. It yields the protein CATSDGTEQMNTGELFF.

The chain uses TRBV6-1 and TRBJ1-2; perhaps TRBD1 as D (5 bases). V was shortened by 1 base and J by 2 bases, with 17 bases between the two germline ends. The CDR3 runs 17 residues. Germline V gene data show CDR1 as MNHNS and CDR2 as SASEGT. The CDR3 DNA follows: TGTGCCAGCAGTGAAGGAAAGGACAAGACATTCAACTATGGCTACACCTTC. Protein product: CASSEGKDKTFNYGYTF.

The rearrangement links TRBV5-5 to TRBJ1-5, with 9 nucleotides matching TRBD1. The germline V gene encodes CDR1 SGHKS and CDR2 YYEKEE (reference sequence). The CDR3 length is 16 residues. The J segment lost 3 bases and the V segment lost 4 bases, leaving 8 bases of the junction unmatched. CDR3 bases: TGTGCCAGCAGCCTCACCGGGACAGGGACCAATCAGCCCCAGCATTTT. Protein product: CASSLTGTGTNQPQHF.

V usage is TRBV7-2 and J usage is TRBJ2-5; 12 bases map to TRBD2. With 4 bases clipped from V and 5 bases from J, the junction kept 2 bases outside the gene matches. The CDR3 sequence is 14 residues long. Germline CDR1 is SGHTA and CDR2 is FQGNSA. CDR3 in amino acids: CASSSSGGVETQYF. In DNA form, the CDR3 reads TGTGCCAGCAGCTCTAGCGGGGGGGTCGAGACCCAGTACTTC.

The CDR3 region has the DNA TGCGCCAGCAGCATGGACAGGGCGAACACTGAAGCTTTCTTT. Protein product: CASSMDRANTEAFF. This chain joins TRBV5-1 and TRBJ1-1; TRBD1 aligns across 8 bases. V shed 4 bases and J 1 base; nucleotides not matched to a gene: 3. Germline-derived CDR1 and CDR2 are SGHRS and YFSETQ. There are 14 residues in the CDR3.

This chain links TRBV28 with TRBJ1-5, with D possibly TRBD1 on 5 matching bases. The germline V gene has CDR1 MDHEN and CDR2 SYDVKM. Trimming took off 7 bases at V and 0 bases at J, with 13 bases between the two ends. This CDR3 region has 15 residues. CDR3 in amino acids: CASNRPRGSNQPQHF. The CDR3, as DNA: TGTGCCAGCAACCGACCTAGGGGTAGCAATCAGCCCCAGCATTTT. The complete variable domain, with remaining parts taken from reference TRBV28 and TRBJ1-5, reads DVKVTQSSRYLVKRTGEKVFLECVQDMDHENMFWYRQDPGLGLRLIYFSYDVKMKEKGDIPEGYSVSREKKERFSLILESASTNQTSMYLCASNRPRGSNQPQHFGDGTRLSIL.

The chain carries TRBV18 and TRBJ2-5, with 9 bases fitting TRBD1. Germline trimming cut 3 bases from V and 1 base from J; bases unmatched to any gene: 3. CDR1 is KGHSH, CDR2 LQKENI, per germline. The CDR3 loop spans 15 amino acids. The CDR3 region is CASSPKTGGQETQYF. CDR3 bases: TGTGCCAGCTCACCTAAGACAGGGGGCCAAGAGACCCAGTACTTC.

The CDR3 protein is CASSLPRMEESKNIQYF. CDR3 nucleotides: TGCGCCAGCAGCCTCCCTCGTATGGAGGAGTCCAAAAACATTCAGTACTTC. This sequence joins TRBV4-1 and TRBJ2-4, with D tentatively TRBD2 (5 bases). This CDR3 contains 17 residues. From germline, CDR1 is MGHRA and CDR2 YSYEKL. Trimming removed 4 bases at V and 2 bases at J, with 18 bases between.

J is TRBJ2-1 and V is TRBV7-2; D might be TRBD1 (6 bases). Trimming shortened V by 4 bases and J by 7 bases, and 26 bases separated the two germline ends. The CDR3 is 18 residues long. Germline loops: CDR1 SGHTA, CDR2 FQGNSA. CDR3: CASSSPSATGSNKNEQFF. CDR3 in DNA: TGTGCCAGCAGCTCCCCTTCCGCTACAGGGAGTAATAAGAATGAGCAGTTCTTC.